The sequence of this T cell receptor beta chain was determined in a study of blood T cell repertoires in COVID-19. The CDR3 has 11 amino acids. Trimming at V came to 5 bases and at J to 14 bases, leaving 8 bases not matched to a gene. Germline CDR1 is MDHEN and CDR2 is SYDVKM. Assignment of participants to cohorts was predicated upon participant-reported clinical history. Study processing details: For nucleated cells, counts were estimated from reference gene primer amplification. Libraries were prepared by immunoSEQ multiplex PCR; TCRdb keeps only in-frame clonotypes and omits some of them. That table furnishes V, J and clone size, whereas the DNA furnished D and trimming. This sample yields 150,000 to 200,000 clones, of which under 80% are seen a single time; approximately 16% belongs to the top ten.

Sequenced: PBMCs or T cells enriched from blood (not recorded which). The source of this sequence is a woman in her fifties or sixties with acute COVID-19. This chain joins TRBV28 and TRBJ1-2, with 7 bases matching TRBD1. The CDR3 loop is CASSIGQASTF. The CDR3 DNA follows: TGTGCCAGCAGTATCGGACAGGCTAGTACCTTC.